The 10 T cell receptor beta chains given below trace back to one sample, sequenced in a study of human T cells and chemical hapten exposure. TCRdb analysed the RACE reads with MiXCR anew, one entry per CDR3 protein. The data contain approximately 74,000 distinct CDR3 sequences, around 30% of them seen just once; the ten biggest clones take up over 7.5%. Time point meaning: patch test 1, 2 weeks after DPC sensitization. Treatment defined: therapeutic diphenylcyclopropenone sensitization with weekly scalp DPC. This specimen consisted of whole blood, obtained in connection with sensitization to the hapten diphenylcyclopropenone (DPC). These receptors all stem from a man aged 40-49 years with alopecia areata. Some clones in this sample may be carry-over from other donors' samples.

This clonotype was seen at least ten times. The V call is TRBV7-2, the J call TRBJ1-4, with 9 bases that match TRBD1. CDR1 and CDR2 (germline): SGHTA, FQGNSA. The CDR3 consists of 14 residues. V dropped 5 bases and J dropped 7; count of bases not matched to a gene: 5. This CDR3 is CASSTGGRSEKLFF. DNA of the CDR3: TGTGCCAGCAGCACAGGGGGCCGGAGTGAAAAACTGTTTTTT.

This clonotype showed up just a few times. V gene TRBV2 combines with J gene TRBJ2-4, with 9 bases aligning to TRBD2. The CDR3 extends over 16 amino acids. The germline gives CDR1 SNHLY, CDR2 FYNNEI. V lost 8 bases, J lost 1 base, and 9 bases stayed unmatched. CDR3 nucleotide sequence: TGTGCCAGCGCCCCCCAGGCGGGAGGGGCCAAAAACATTCAGTACTTC. Translated: CASAPQAGGAKNIQYF.

V and J are TRBV7-2 and TRBJ1-1, with D possibly matching TRBD1 (5 bases). V was trimmed by 6 bases and J by 1 base, leaving 9 bases between them. This CDR3 is 13 amino acids long. The germline gives CDR1 SGHTA, CDR2 FQGNSA. The CDR3 bases are TGTGCCAGCAGGTTACAGGAGAACACTGAAGCTTTCTTT. Residues: CASRLQENTEAFF.

The chain couples TRBV7-2 to TRBJ1-2, with 8 bases that match TRBD1. The junction had 13 bases not matched to a gene; V was cut back by 5 bases and J by 5 bases. This CDR3 is built from 16 residues. The germline CDR1 and CDR2 sequences are SGHTA and FQGNSA. The CDR3 DNA reads TGTGCCAGCAGCCACAGACAGGGGACGGGGGAATATGGCTACACCTTC. Amino acid sequence: CASSHRQGTGEYGYTF.

About this clonotype: A much larger clonotype is one base distant, so this may be a read error. The J gene is TRBJ1-1, the V gene TRBV28, with a tentative D call TRBD1 (5 bases). The CDR3 loop spans 11 amino acids. The germline gives CDR1 MDHEN, CDR2 SYDVKM. The chain's CDR3 is CASNLDSETFF. DNA for the CDR3: TGTGCCAGCAATCTTGACAGTGAAACTTTCTTT.

The rearrangement links TRBV5-1 to TRBJ2-1; TRBD2 matches 7 bases. The CDR3 sequence is 16 residues long. Germline V CDR1 and CDR2: SGHRS, YFSETQ. V was pared by 0 bases and J by 9 bases, with 12 bases of the junction left unmatched. Here the CDR3 reads CASSLGTSSGTTEQFF. As DNA, the CDR3 is TGCGCCAGCAGCTTGGGAACCTCCAGCGGGACGACTGAGCAGTTCTTC.

By proportion, this clonotype is medium-sized (0.01 to 0.1%). In DNA, the CDR3 is TGTGCCAGCACTGTCCCGGGGGGTCTGGGCAAAAACATTCAGTACTTC. Protein product: CASTVPGGLGKNIQYF. The chain carries TRBV7-2 and TRBJ2-4; 7 positions agree with TRBD2. The V gene's germline CDR1 is SGHTA and CDR2 FQGNSA. V gave up 7 bases and J gave up 3 bases; unmatched junction bases: 12. This CDR3 region has 16 residues.

The V call is TRBV27, the J call TRBJ2-2; tentative D call: TRBD2 (6 bases). Trimming took off 5 bases at V and 5 bases at J, with 21 bases between the two ends. Per germline, CDR1 MNHEY and CDR2 SMNVEV (reference sequence). The CDR3 sequence is 17 residues long. CDR3 coding DNA: TGTGCCAGCAGTCCCTCACCCGGAGGGGCATGGACCGGGGAGCTGTTTTTT. This gives the protein CASSPSPGGAWTGELFF.

The J gene is TRBJ1-1, the V gene TRBV30, with D possibly TRBD1 on 5 matching bases. V was shortened by 1 base and J by 0 bases, with 12 bases between the two germline ends. The CDR3 consists of 15 residues. Germline V gene data show CDR1 as GTSNPN and CDR2 as SVGIG (reference sequence). CDR3 sequence: CAWSAWLGLNTEAFF. CDR3 DNA: TGTGCCTGGAGTGCCTGGTTGGGGCTGAACACTGAAGCTTTCTTT.

The table lists this clonotype with a few counts. The gene calls are TRBV20-1 and TRBJ1-1; TRBD1 agrees at 9 bases. J gave up 4 bases and V 0 bases, and 12 bases lay outside the gene matches. The CDR3 is 17 residues long. The germline V gene encodes CDR1 DFQATT and CDR2 SNEGSKA (reference sequence). The CDR3 nucleotides are TGCAGTGCTAGAGATGTCCTGTCGGACAGGGGTAGCACTGAAGCTTTCTTT. Residues: CSARDVLSDRGSTEAFF.